This T cell receptor beta chain was obtained from a study of cytomegalovirus exposure and HLA in healthy donors. Study as a whole: Findings of an earlier analysis included some 120 million unique TCR beta sequences from roughly 180 million T cells. Study observations and caveats: Previously analyzed data showed that most TCR beta V segments were productive at a frequency of about 87% or about 30%. Later analysis found that TCR beta chains associated with HLA were more clonally expanded than other, equally common chains.

The study ran its PCR with 60 Vbeta and 13 Jbeta primers. This table comes from immunoSEQ multiplex PCR, and its TCRdb copy is limited to in-frame clones, with some not included. The sample lists roughly 170,000 clones; approximately 86% were seen once. This clone is a singleton in its sample. Antigen specificity is unknown. CDR3 length: 15 residues. Trimming cost V 2 bases and J 7 bases; bases outside gene matches: 8. The germline V gene encodes CDR1 MNHEY and CDR2 SMNVEV (reference sequence). The chain has TRBV27 and TRBJ2-1; 7 bases are a match to TRBD1. The clonotype was recovered from a male donor in good health and CMV-seronegative. The sequenced sample was PBMCs. This chain's CDR3 is CASSLRRGRSNEQFF. The CDR3 nucleotides read TGTGCCAGCAGTTTAAGAAGGGGGCGCTCAAATGAGCAGTTCTTC.